This passage covers 19 T cell receptor beta chains from one sample sequenced in a study of blood T cell repertoires in COVID-19. The method was immunoSEQ multiplex PCR; TCRdb's version includes in-frame clones alone and lacks a portion of them. The sample has roughly 200,000 clones, nearly 90% seen once; the top ten hold about 22%. Sequenced input: peripheral blood. The receptors originated from a man in his 60s with active or convalescent COVID-19.

The chain has TRBV15 and TRBJ2-1, with TRBD2 identical over 10 bases. Per the germline V gene, CDR1 is LNHNV and CDR2 is YYDKDF (reference sequence). Trimming took 0 bases from V and 3 from J; bases not matched to a gene: 2. This CDR3 contains 16 residues. CDR3 in DNA: TGTGCCACCAGCAGAGATAGGACTAGCGGCTACAATGAGCAGTTCTTC. It yields the protein CATSRDRTSGYNEQFF.

This clone was counted a single time. The V call is TRBV24-1, the J call TRBJ2-7; tentatively, D is TRBD2 (6 bases). The CDR3 is 13 amino acids. Trimming removed 12 bases from V and 3 bases from J, with 17 bases in between. Germline CDR1 and CDR2: KGHDR and SFDVKD. This chain's CDR3 is CAPYRTKLYEQYF. CDR3 in DNA: TGTGCCCCCTACCGGACTAAACTCTACGAGCAGTACTTC.

The rearrangement links TRBV19 to TRBJ1-2; D unresolved. The CDR3 spans 14 residues. Trimming shortened V by 5 bases and J by 2 bases, and 12 bases separated the two germline ends. Germline-derived CDR1 and CDR2 are LNHDA and SQIVND (reference sequence). The CDR3 region is CASSSPGGNYGYTF. CDR3 bases: TGTGCCAGTAGTTCCCCGGGTGGCAACTATGGCTACACCTTC.

The chain uses TRBV29-1 and TRBJ1-4; 7 nucleotides line up with TRBD1. The trim removed 6 bases at V and 5 bases at J, leaving 3 bases unmatched. Looked up from germline, CDR1 is SQVTM and CDR2 is ANQGSEA. The CDR3 consists of 12 residues. CDR3: CSVQGGNEKLFF. The CDR3 nucleotides read TGCAGCGTCCAAGGGGGCAATGAAAAACTGTTTTTT.

This chain uses TRBV6-5 with TRBJ1-2; tentative D call: TRBD1 (5 bases). The germline V and J ends were trimmed by 0 bases and 2 bases, with 10 bases remaining between them. The CDR3 length is 15 residues. Germline CDR1 is MNHEY and CDR2 is SVGAGI. CDR3 bases: TGTGCCAGCAGTTACTCAGACGGGGGAAACTATGGCTACACCTTC. Residues: CASSYSDGGNYGYTF.

The chain uses TRBV5-6 and TRBJ2-3; 10 bases fit TRBD2. V shed 4 bases, J shed 1 base, and the junction held 6 bases outside the gene matches. Germline V lookup: CDR1 SGHDT, CDR2 YYEEEE. The CDR3 loop spans 16 amino acids. As DNA, the CDR3 is TGTGCCAGCAGCAAGAGGACTAGCGGCCGCACAGATACGCAGTATTTT. It yields the protein CASSKRTSGRTDTQYF.

This clone was found once. The chain employs TRBV25-1 and TRBJ1-3; TRBD1 is a possible D gene (5 bases). The CDR3 has 14 residues. Trimming pared 2 bases from V and 2 bases from J, leaving 7 bases between. Per the germline V gene, CDR1 is MGHDK and CDR2 is SYGVNS. The CDR3: CASSERRAGNTIYF. CDR3 nucleotide sequence: TGTGCCAGCAGTGAACGCAGGGCTGGAAACACCATATATTTT.

The V call is TRBV7-9, the J call TRBJ2-4; the match to TRBD1 covers 7 bases. V was pared by 5 bases and J by 13 bases, with 8 bases of the junction left unmatched. Looked up from germline, CDR1 is SEHNR and CDR2 is FQNEAQ (reference sequence). This CDR3 has 12 amino acids. The CDR3 coding sequence is TGTGCCAGCAGCATCTTAATGGGACAGCAGTACTTC. Its translation is CASSILMGQQYF.

This chain uses TRBV4-1 with TRBJ2-7; perhaps TRBD2 as D (5 bases). V was pared by 0 bases and J by 2 bases, with 11 bases between. Germline CDR1 is MGHRA and CDR2 is YSYEKL. CDR3 length: 15 amino acids. The CDR3 protein is CASSQDGGEAYEQYF. In nucleotides, the CDR3 is TGCGCCAGCAGCCAAGACGGAGGAGAGGCCTACGAGCAGTACTTC.

The V call is TRBV15, the J call TRBJ1-3, with D unresolved. This CDR3 is 15 amino acids long. Looked up from germline, CDR1 is LNHNV and CDR2 is YYDKDF (reference sequence). Trimming pared 2 bases from V and 0 bases from J, leaving 8 bases between. The CDR3 sequence is CATSRSGVSGNTIYF. The CDR3 DNA sequence: TGTGCCACCAGCAGATCCGGGGTCTCTGGAAACACCATATATTTT.

The CDR3 DNA sequence: TGTGCCAGCAGTTTTGGAGGGGCTCAAAAAGAGACCCAGTACTTC. Encoded protein: CASSFGGAQKETQYF. The rearrangement uses TRBV28 and TRBJ2-5, with D possibly being TRBD2 (6 bases). The V gene lost 3 bases and the J gene lost 3 bases, with 14 bases spanning the gap. Looked up from germline, CDR1 is MDHEN and CDR2 is SYDVKM. The CDR3 covers 15 residues.

The rearrangement links TRBV5-6 to TRBJ2-5; tentative D call: TRBD1 (6 bases). In germline, CDR1 is SGHDT, CDR2 YYEEEE. Trimming removed 4 bases at V and 2 bases at J, with 15 bases between. The CDR3 runs to 15 residues. CDR3 DNA: TGTGCCAGCAGCAGTGGACAGTTGGGACAAGAGACCCAGTACTTC. It encodes CASSSGQLGQETQYF.

A remark on this clone: The sample carries other DNA sequences with the same CDR3. The chain links TRBV18 to TRBJ1-5, with D possibly matching TRBD1 (6 bases). V was shortened by 3 bases and J by 1 base, with 7 bases between the two germline ends. Germline CDR1 reads KGHSH; CDR2 reads LQKENI. The length of the CDR3 is 14 residues. CDR3 in amino acids: CASSPGQSNQPQHF. CDR3 DNA sequence: TGTGCCAGCTCACCTGGACAGAGCAATCAGCCCCAGCATTTT. The full variable domain, completed using reference TRBV18 and TRBJ1-5, is NAGVMQNPRHLVRRRGQEARLRCSPMKGHSHVYWYRQLPEEGLKFMVYLQKENIIDESGMPKERFSAEFPKEGPSILRIQQVVRGDSAAYFCASSPGQSNQPQHFGDGTRLSIL.

This rearrangement joins TRBV27 to TRBJ2-7, with D tentatively TRBD1 (6 bases). Germline lookup yields CDR1 MNHEY and CDR2 SMNVEV (reference sequence). V lost 3 bases and J lost 8, with 11 bases in between. This CDR3 has 12 residues. For the CDR3, the DNA is TGTGCCAGCAGTTTTTTTGGACAGAAGCAGTACTTC. Translating gives CASSFFGQKQYF.

The V gene is TRBV5-6, the J gene TRBJ2-7; 10 nucleotides match TRBD2. Trimming took 4 bases from V and 0 from J; bases not matched to a gene: 7. CDR1 SGHDT and CDR2 YYEEEE come from the germline V gene. The CDR3 runs 16 residues. CDR3 loop: CASSPISGGSSYEQYF. The CDR3 DNA follows: TGTGCCAGCAGCCCGATTAGCGGGGGGTCCTCCTACGAGCAGTACTTC.

The V call is TRBV2, the J call TRBJ1-1; D is uncertain. The CDR3 extends over 12 amino acids. V was cut by 6 bases and J by 9 bases, with 14 bases left in between. Per germline, CDR1 SNHLY and CDR2 FYNNEI. The CDR3 loop reads CASSLSDYQAFF. The DNA of the CDR3 is TGTGCCAGCAGCCTCAGCGACTACCAAGCTTTCTTT.

CDR3 in amino acids: CAWSVQMTPHSNQPQHF. The CDR3 coding sequence is TGTGCCTGGAGTGTACAGATGACGCCCCATAGCAATCAGCCCCAGCATTTT. V gene TRBV30 combines with J gene TRBJ1-5; D gene uncertain. CDR1 and CDR2 from the germline V gene are GTSNPN and SVGIG (reference sequence). CDR3 size: 17 residues. Trimming cost V 0 bases and J 0 bases, with 15 bases left between them.

The chain recombines TRBV19 with TRBJ1-6, with D uncertain. The CDR3 runs 12 residues. Deletions cut 5 bases from V and 5 bases from J, with 4 bases between. Germline V lookup: CDR1 LNHDA, CDR2 SQIVND (reference sequence). The CDR3 coding sequence is TGTGCCAGTAGTTCTGATAATTCACCCCTCCACTTT. Encoded protein: CASSSDNSPLHF.

This clone was counted once. The chain employs TRBV27 and TRBJ2-7, with D perhaps matching TRBD1 (6 bases). The V gene's germline CDR1 is MNHEY and CDR2 SMNVEV (reference sequence). The CDR3 sequence is 16 residues long. Trimming shortened V by 4 bases and J by 7 bases, and 23 bases separated the two germline ends. The chain's CDR3 is CASSSPPGTSLREQYF. CDR3 DNA sequence: TGTGCCAGCAGTTCACCACCCGGGACAAGCCTAAGGGAGCAGTACTTC.